What follows is one T cell receptor beta chain and its context. Its binding antigen is unknown. The data are from a study of T cells expressing NK-cell markers (dated by TCRdb to 2020 to 2022). Study-wide context: Three sorted T-cell subsets (CD3+CD56+NKG2C+, CD3+CD56+NKG2C- and CD3+CD56-NKG2C+) from several donors had their TCR beta-chain repertoires profiled. Of the eight sequenced donors, seven were found to be HCMV-seropositive and one was found to be HCMV-seronegative. Randomly selected healthy volunteers, three men and five women, were used as the eight sequenced donors. Illumina HiSeq 2000/2500, MiSeq or NextSeq was used to sequence libraries as 2 x 150 bp reads.

Reading from cysteine to phenylalanine, the CDR3 counts 17 amino acids. The DNA is unrecorded. CDR1 and CDR2 are read off the germline V gene (reference sequence) as DFQATT and SNEGSKA. To determine HCMV serostatus, a commercial ELISA kit was used to detect HCMV-specific IgG in serum. Peripheral blood mononuclear cells were isolated from blood by Ficoll density gradient centrifugation. What the work shows at the level of the full study, not this receptor alone: Whether the expanded NKG2C-expressing T cell clones were specific for HCMV antigens was left unclear. Those dominant clonotypes were again the most abundant among CD3+CD56-NKG2C+ cells in a handful of donors, at roughly 25-60.1%. In 6 or 7 donors, the dominant CD3+CD56+NKG2C+ clonotypes ranked among the top 10 CD8+ clonotypes, making up roughly 1.0-8% of CD8+ T cells.

Instrument used: Illumina HiSeq 2000. 5'RACE template switching, by which a universal primer site and unique molecular identifiers were added, was used to make TCR beta cDNA libraries. Synthesis of cDNA was primed from the TCR beta constant segment and was followed by two consecutive PCR amplification steps. For the original study's pipeline: Reads were demultiplexed and grouped by UMI with MIGEC, and clonotypes were assembled and quantified with MiTCR. To remove erroneous sequences, TCR cDNA sequences were retained only when supported by two or more reads. The tcR package was used for downstream repertoire analysis, and clonotypes were matched between fractions using CDR3 nucleotide sequence together with V segment. VDJmatch was used to annotate antigen specificity against VDJdb, with one amino acid substitution in CDR3 permitted. One entry per CDR3 protein sequence results from the TCRdb reprocessing of the reads, with DNA left out. Here the V and J calls rest on TCRdb's processing, not on the authors' analysis. The table of this sample itemizes about 150,000 distinct CDR3 sequences. The ten largest make up around a third of the sample.

The source is a woman aged 45-60 years in good health. Donor details come from another sample of the same person, matched by shared clones. The chain is assembled from TRBV20-1 and TRBJ1-2; TCRdb's D gene call, TRBD1, goes unchecked for lack of DNA. The specimen sequenced was blood T cells: a sorted CD56 or NKG2C T cell subset, CD4+ or CD8+ T cells, or bulk PBMC T cells (not recorded which). The CDR3: CSALGQGAGELSYGYTF.